This T cell receptor beta chain appears in the sequencing data of a study of Tregs in tolerant kidney transplant recipients. Thawed PBMCs were FACS-sorted into unstimulated CD4+CD25+CD127- regulatory T cells, CD4+CD25- non-regulatory cells, CD4 and CD8 cells. CDR3 length equals 14 residues. Trimming removed 2 bases from V and 6 bases from J, with 10 bases in between. CDR1 and CDR2 from the germline V gene are MRHNA and SNTAGT. TCRdb's table, derived via immunoSEQ multiplex PCR, lists solely in-frame clones and lacks some. The sample has about 110,000 clones; 85% to 90% are singletons. This chain uses TRBV6-4 with TRBJ2-2; tentatively, D is TRBD1 (6 bases). The specimen comprised CD4+ T cells from blood, sampled before the transplant. This clonotype originated in a human donor who received a combined kidney and bone marrow transplant. For the CDR3, the DNA is TGTGCCAGCAGTGACACAGGGTCGGCCGGGGAGCTGTTTTTT. It is translated as CASSDTGSAGELFF.